This TCR beta chain was found in a study of shared T cell receptors in the human thymus. CDR3 length: 14 residues. The germline V and J ends were trimmed by 1 base and 4 bases, with 10 bases remaining between them. CDR1 and CDR2 from the germline V gene are LNHNV and YYDKDF (reference sequence). Clones were sequenced by immunoSEQ multiplex PCR, and TCRdb holds only the in-frame ones, with some missing. The repertoire has 450,000 to 650,000 clones, roughly 74% of them found once; the top ten carry roughly 0.013%. This same sample was also taken into another study, of human thymus T cells. According to that study: Thymus tissue for the work was resected from patients undergoing corrective heart surgery. Related work showed strongly overlapping thymic repertoires across unrelated individuals.

The chain links TRBV15 to TRBJ2-5; D gene unclear. The origin of this receptor is a boy younger than two with a congenital heart defect. The sequenced material came from thymocytes. CDR3 DNA: TGTGCCACCAGCAGAGGGCAGGTAGGAGAGACCCAGTACTTC. Protein sequence: CATSRGQVGETQYF.